This TCR beta chain was documented in a study of shared clonotypes between healthy human individuals. Study results and caveats: Generation probabilities of non-shared clonotypes were lower (relative to those shared by all four donors).

As to this clone: The antigen is unknown.

The ends were cut back, 1 base at V and 2 bases at J, with 8 bases in the middle. There are 14 residues in the CDR3. Germline loops: CDR1 SGHVS, CDR2 FQNEAQ. Some 30,000 T cell genomes, or approximately 0.2 ug DNA, went into the sorted-subset replicate PCRs. Method: immunoSEQ multiplex PCR; TCRdb's copy keeps in-frame clones and lacks some. The repertoire holds approximately 2.3 million clones, 93% seen once, with roughly 0.36% in the top ten. The chain has TRBV7-8 and TRBJ1-2; D ambiguous. Sequencing used naive CD4+ T cells from PBMCs. Sample subset: CD45RA+ positively selected. This clonotype was obtained from a man younger than 35 in good health. Some clones in this sample may be carry-over from other donors' samples. CDR3 amino acids: CASSLEAGNYGYTF. DNA of the CDR3: TGTGCCAGCAGCTTAGAAGCGGGCAACTATGGCTACACCTTC.